The clone carrying this T cell receptor (beta chain) was observed a handful of times. Its antigen is currently unknown. The sample originates from a study of CD8 T cells in ankylosing spondylitis. Regarding the study as a whole: Earlier studies detected some motif variants in reactive arthritis synovial fluid and blood. Typical of ankylosing spondylitis blood, it appeared, was a TCR beta motif of several highly homologous variants. It was reported that disease-linked clones were significantly enriched in matched ankylosing spondylitis synovial fluid.

The length of the CDR3 is 16 residues. V dropped 4 bases and J dropped 4; count of bases not matched to a gene: 12. A quantitative 5'-RACE method, one with molecular barcodes, was used to make TCR beta libraries. TCRdb analysed the 5' RACE reads with MiXCR anew, one entry per CDR3 protein. The sample holds some 800,000 distinct CDR3 sequences, over 9.5% seen once. The rearrangement links TRBV12-3 or TRBV12-4 to TRBJ1-1; 7 nucleotides align to TRBD1. Sample: blood, either unsorted or a sorted T cell fraction (not recorded which). The TCR comes from a male donor with ankylosing spondylitis. DNA of the CDR3: TGTGCCAGCAGTTATCGGGACAGCCTAGTTCCCACTGAAGCTTTCTTT. As protein: CASSYRDSLVPTEAFF.